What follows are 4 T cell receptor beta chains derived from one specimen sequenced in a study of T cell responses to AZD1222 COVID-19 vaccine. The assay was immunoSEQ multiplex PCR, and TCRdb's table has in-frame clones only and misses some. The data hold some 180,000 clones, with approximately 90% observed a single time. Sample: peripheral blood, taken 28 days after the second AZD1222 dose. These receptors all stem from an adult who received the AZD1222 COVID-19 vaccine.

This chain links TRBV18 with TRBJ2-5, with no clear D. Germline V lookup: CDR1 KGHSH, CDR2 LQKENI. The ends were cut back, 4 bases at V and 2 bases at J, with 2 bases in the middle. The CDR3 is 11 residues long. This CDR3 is CASSRQETQYF. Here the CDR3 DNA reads TGTGCCAGCTCACGTCAAGAGACCCAGTACTTC.

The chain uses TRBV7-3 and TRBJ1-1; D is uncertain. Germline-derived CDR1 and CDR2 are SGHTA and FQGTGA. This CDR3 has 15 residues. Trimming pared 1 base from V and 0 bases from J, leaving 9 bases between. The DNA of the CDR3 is TGTGCCAGCAGCTTAAGTTCAGCTATGAACACTGAAGCTTTCTTT. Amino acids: CASSLSSAMNTEAFF.

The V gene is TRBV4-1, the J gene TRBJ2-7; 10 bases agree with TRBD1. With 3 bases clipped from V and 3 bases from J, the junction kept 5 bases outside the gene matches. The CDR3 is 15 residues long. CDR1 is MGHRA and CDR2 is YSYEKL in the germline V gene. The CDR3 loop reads CASSQTGGKGYEQYF. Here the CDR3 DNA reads TGCGCCAGCAGCCAGACAGGGGGCAAGGGCTACGAGCAGTACTTC.

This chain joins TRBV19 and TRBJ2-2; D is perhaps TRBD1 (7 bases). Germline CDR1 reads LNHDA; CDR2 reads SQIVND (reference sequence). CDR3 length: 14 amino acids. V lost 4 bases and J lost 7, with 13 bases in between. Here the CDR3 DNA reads TGTGCCAGTAGTACACAGGGGAGGATCGGGGAGCTGTTTTTT. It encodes CASSTQGRIGELFF. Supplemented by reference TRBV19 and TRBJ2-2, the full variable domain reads DGGITQSPKYLFRKEGQNVTLSCEQNLNHDAMYWYRQDPGQGLRLIYYSQIVNDFQKGDIAEGYSVSREKKESFPLTVTSAQKNPTAFYLCASSTQGRIGELFFGEGSRLTVL.